Sequencing of this T cell receptor (beta chain) was carried out in a study of blood T cell repertoires in COVID-19. Across the study: PBMCs, B-cell-depleted T cells, or T cells were the source of the cDNA or gDNA that made up the material.

Produced via immunoSEQ multiplex PCR; TCRdb's table is partial and in-frame only. Of 130,000 to 150,000 clones listed, 84% are singletons. The CDR3 length is 15 residues. CDR1 is LNHDA and CDR2 is SQIVND in the germline V gene (reference sequence). The V gene lost 3 bases and the J gene lost 2 bases, with 13 bases spanning the gap. This clone was seen just once. The sample consisted of peripheral blood. This receptor was obtained from a woman between 50 and 59 years old in a cohort sampled during active or convalescent COVID-19. The chain is built from TRBV19 and TRBJ2-5; a possible D gene is TRBD2 (6 bases). This chain's CDR3 is CASSIGGDRQETQYF. In DNA form, the CDR3 reads TGTGCCAGTAGTATTGGAGGGGATAGACAAGAGACCCAGTACTTC.